This entry lists 28 T cell receptor beta chains sequenced from one sample in a study of T cell responses to AZD1222 COVID-19 vaccine. The repertoire was sequenced with immunoSEQ multiplex PCR; TCRdb's copy has only in-frame clones and lacks some. Of about 45,000 clones detected, around 80% appear once; the ten largest clones hold approximately 3.6%. Sequencing used peripheral blood, obtained on day 0 of AZD1222 vaccination. These receptors all stem from an adult in good health.

The rearrangement uses TRBV28 and TRBJ1-5; no definite D call. The CDR3 is 11 amino acids. V lost 6 bases to trimming and J lost 4 bases, with 4 bases between them. CDR1 MDHEN and CDR2 SYDVKM come from the germline V gene. The CDR3 nucleotides are TGTGCCAGCAGCGCTAATCAGCCCCAGCATTTT. This translates into CASSANQPQHF.

This chain connects TRBV28 to TRBJ2-7, with 8 bases lining up with TRBD1. The CDR3 is made up of 16 amino acids. V lost 7 bases to trimming and J lost 2 bases; unmatched junction nucleotides: 13. Germline V gene data show CDR1 as MDHEN and CDR2 as SYDVKM. CDR3 in DNA: TGTGCCAGCATTCAAGCATTCGGGACAGGTCCCTACGAGCAGTACTTC. Encoded protein: CASIQAFGTGPYEQYF. The variable domain in full, completed from reference TRBV28 and TRBJ2-7, reads DVKVTQSSRYLVKRTGEKVFLECVQDMDHENMFWYRQDPGLGLRLIYFSYDVKMKEKGDIPEGYSVSREKKERFSLILESASTNQTSMYLCASIQAFGTGPYEQYFGPGTRLTVT.

The chain uses TRBV13 and TRBJ2-1, with TRBD2 matching over 12 bases. The germline gives CDR1 PRHDT, CDR2 FYEKMQ (reference sequence). CDR3 length: 17 residues. Trimming removed 5 bases from V and 6 bases from J; junction bases left unmatched: 11. This chain's CDR3 is CASSRIRTSGTPNEQFF. CDR3 nucleotides: TGTGCCAGCAGCAGAATTCGGACTAGCGGGACTCCCAATGAGCAGTTCTTC.

This chain joins TRBV28 and TRBJ2-1; tentatively, D is TRBD2 (7 bases). The CDR3 runs to 12 residues. The V end was cut by 8 bases, the J end by 6 bases, with 11 bases between. CDR1 MDHEN and CDR2 SYDVKM come from the germline V gene. CDR3 loop: CASSRGANEQFF. The DNA of the CDR3 is TGTGCCAGCTCACGGGGGGCCAATGAGCAGTTCTTC.

The rearrangement joins TRBV20-1 to TRBJ1-1; D gene uncertain. The V gene's germline CDR1 is DFQATT and CDR2 SNEGSKA (reference sequence). With 1 base removed from V and 1 base from J, the gap between germline ends came to 1 base. This CDR3 is 11 amino acids long. The CDR3 protein is CSARGNTEAFF. CDR3 nucleotide sequence: TGCAGTGCTAGAGGGAACACTGAAGCTTTCTTT.

J is TRBJ2-3 and V is TRBV9; D not resolved. Looked up from germline, CDR1 is SGDLS and CDR2 is YYNGEE. The CDR3 is 11 residues long. V dropped 0 bases and J dropped 6 bases, with 2 bases sitting between them. CDR3: CASSVADTQYF. For the CDR3, the DNA is TGTGCCAGCAGCGTAGCGGATACGCAGTATTTT.

The rearrangement uses TRBV30 and TRBJ2-3, with a weak D call TRBD1 (6 bases). The CDR3 length is 12 residues. V was cut by 0 bases and J by 5 bases, with 6 bases left in between. CDR1 GTSNPN and CDR2 SVGIG come from the germline V gene (reference sequence). CDR3: CAWSVTGDTQYF. Written as DNA, the CDR3 is TGTGCCTGGAGTGTGACAGGAGATACGCAGTATTTT. Variable domain in full (rest from reference TRBV30 and TRBJ2-3): SQTIHQWPATLVQPVGSPLSLECTVEGTSNPNLYWYRQAAGRGLQLLFYSVGIGQISSEVPQNLSASRPQDRQFILSSKKLLLSDSGFYLCAWSVTGDTQYFGPGTRLTVL.

V usage is TRBV11-2 and J usage is TRBJ1-3, with D possibly TRBD1 on 5 matching bases. The CDR3 contains 14 residues. The germline V gene encodes CDR1 SGHAT and CDR2 FQNNGV. V was cut by 4 bases and J by 6 bases, with 13 bases left in between. CDR3 nucleotide sequence: TGTGCCAGCAGCTCGGACGGGGGTGTAAACACCATATATTTT. It is translated as CASSSDGGVNTIYF.

V and J are TRBV6-1 and TRBJ1-2; 7 nucleotides align to TRBD1. CDR1 and CDR2 (germline): MNHNS, SASEGT. V lost 2 bases, J lost 8 bases, and 11 bases stayed unmatched. The CDR3 covers 15 residues. The CDR3 here is CASSEFTGAVVGYTF. CDR3 coding DNA: TGTGCCAGCAGTGAATTCACAGGGGCGGTCGTGGGCTACACCTTC.

J is TRBJ2-2 and V is TRBV5-1, with TRBD1 identical over 9 bases. The CDR3 sequence is 15 residues long. Germline V gene lookup returns CDR1 SGHRS and CDR2 YFSETQ. V trimming: 4 bases; J trimming: 6 bases; junction bases outside the gene matches: 7. The DNA of the CDR3 is TGCGCCAGCAGCCGTCCCGGGACAGGGTCCGGGGAGCTGTTTTTT. Protein: CASSRPGTGSGELFF. Complete variable domain (other parts from reference TRBV5-1 and TRBJ2-2): KAGVTQTPRYLIKTRGQQVTLSCSPISGHRSVSWYQQTPGQGLQFLFEYFSETQRNKGNFPGRFSGRQFSNSRSEMNVSTLELGDSALYLCASSRPGTGSGELFFGEGSRLTVL.

This chain connects TRBV5-1 to TRBJ2-2; TRBD2 might be the D (7 bases). Trimming cost V 4 bases and J 4 bases, with 17 bases left between them. The CDR3 extends over 16 amino acids. In germline, CDR1 is SGHRS, CDR2 YFSETQ. CDR3 coding DNA: TGCGCCAGCAGCCTAACGGGGGGCGTGAGCACCGGGGAGCTGTTTTTT. Amino acid sequence: CASSLTGGVSTGELFF. Full variable domain (rest looked up from reference TRBV5-1 and TRBJ2-2): KAGVTQTPRYLIKTRGQQVTLSCSPISGHRSVSWYQQTPGQGLQFLFEYFSETQRNKGNFPGRFSGRQFSNSRSEMNVSTLELGDSALYLCASSLTGGVSTGELFFGEGSRLTVL.

This sequence joins TRBV19 and TRBJ2-2; 10 bases fit TRBD1. In germline, CDR1 is LNHDA, CDR2 SQIVND (reference sequence). The CDR3 runs 17 residues. Trimming removed 1 base from V and 0 bases from J; junction bases left unmatched: 2. CDR3 in DNA: TGTGCCAGTAGTATAGCCGGACAGGGGGCGAACACCGGGGAGCTGTTTTTT. This sequence encodes CASSIAGQGANTGELFF.

This chain links TRBV6-5 with TRBJ2-7; maybe TRBD1 (7 bases). The germline V gene encodes CDR1 MNHEY and CDR2 SVGAGI. V lost 6 bases and J 3 bases, leaving 15 bases between the germline ends. The CDR3 extends over 14 amino acids. In DNA form, the CDR3 reads TGTGCCAGCAGCCACAACCAGGGGGGCTACGAGCAGTACTTC. The encoded protein is CASSHNQGGYEQYF.

There are a few counts of this clone. The V gene is TRBV3-1 (or the pseudogene TRBV3-2), the J gene TRBJ2-2, with 12 bases matching TRBD2. This CDR3 comprises 15 residues. CDR1 and CDR2 (germline): LGHDT, YNNKEL (reference sequence). V shed 8 bases and J 4 bases; nucleotides not matched to a gene: 5. The CDR3 region has the DNA TGTGCCAGCTCTAGCGGGGGGGCCGGCACCGGGGAGCTGTTTTTT. This translates into CASSSGGAGTGELFF.

CDR3 loop: CSASAAILAFF. In nucleotides, the CDR3 is TGCAGTGCTAGTGCCGCGATATTAGCTTTCTTT. V and J are TRBV20-1 and TRBJ1-1; unclear D gene. This CDR3 contains 11 residues. The germline gives CDR1 DFQATT, CDR2 SNEGSKA (reference sequence). V lost 3 bases and J lost 10, with 12 bases in between.

The chain is built from TRBV18 and TRBJ2-1; D tentatively fits TRBD1 or TRBD2 (5 bases each). Germline assignment: CDR1 KGHSH and CDR2 LQKENI. This CDR3 has 15 residues. V was shortened by 3 bases and J by 5 bases, with 14 bases between the two germline ends. The CDR3 DNA is TGTGCCAGCTCACCGGCCGGGACGGAAGACAATGAGCAGTTCTTC. Amino acid sequence: CASSPAGTEDNEQFF.

The chain joins TRBV6-1 to TRBJ1-2, with TRBD1 as a possible D gene (5 bases). Germline assignment: CDR1 MNHNS and CDR2 SASEGT. The CDR3 length is 15 residues. The germline V and J ends were trimmed by 2 bases and 2 bases, with 12 bases remaining between them. In nucleotides, the CDR3 is TGTGCCAGCAGTGAATCTCCAGGGCTAAACTATGGCTACACCTTC. Its protein product is CASSESPGLNYGYTF.

In DNA, the CDR3 is TGTGCCAGTAGTGTTACAGGGGCCGGGCCCCAGCATTTT. Translated: CASSVTGAGPQHF. The rearrangement links TRBV19 to TRBJ1-5, with 7 bases matching TRBD1. This CDR3 region has 13 residues. CDR1 and CDR2 (germline): LNHDA, SQIVND (reference sequence). J gave up 9 bases and V 5 bases, and 7 bases lay outside the gene matches.

By sample fraction, this clone is medium-sized. The V gene is TRBV3-1 (or the pseudogene TRBV3-2), the J gene TRBJ1-4; D possibly corresponds to TRBD1 (6 bases). There are 14 residues in the CDR3. The V end lost 0 bases, the J end lost 7 bases, and 9 bases lay between the germline ends. The V gene's germline CDR1 is LGHDT and CDR2 YNNKEL (reference sequence). DNA for the CDR3: TGTGCCAGCAGCCAAGATTTCAGGGGTGAAAAACTGTTTTTT. This gives the protein CASSQDFRGEKLFF.

This clone was recorded a few times. This chain links TRBV29-1 with TRBJ1-2; 11 positions agree with TRBD1. The trim removed 5 bases at V and 8 bases at J, leaving 13 bases unmatched. CDR3 length: 15 residues. CDR1 is SQVTM, CDR2 ANQGSEA, per germline. CDR3 in amino acids: CSVLGQGAVDRGYTF. The CDR3 DNA reads as TGCAGCGTTTTAGGACAGGGGGCCGTTGATCGCGGCTACACCTTC.

The V gene is TRBV6-2 or TRBV6-3, the J gene TRBJ1-5, with D uncertain. This CDR3 is 13 amino acids long. Looked up from germline, CDR1 is MNHEY and CDR2 is SVGEGT. With 5 bases removed from V and 7 bases from J, the gap between germline ends came to 12 bases. The CDR3 reads CASSLDLYQPQHF. The CDR3 coding sequence is TGTGCCAGCAGTCTGGATCTGTACCAGCCCCAGCATTTT.

This clone was recorded only once. The chain carries TRBV19 and TRBJ1-6, with D possibly matching TRBD1 (5 bases). The CDR3 has 14 amino acids. V lost 5 bases, J lost 7 bases, and 12 bases lay in between. Germline CDR1 and CDR2: LNHDA and SQIVND (reference sequence). The CDR3: CASSEDGANSPLHF. CDR3 DNA: TGTGCCAGTAGTGAGGACGGGGCCAATTCACCCCTCCACTTT. The whole variable domain, filled in from reference TRBV19 and TRBJ1-6, reads DGGITQSPKYLFRKEGQNVTLSCEQNLNHDAMYWYRQDPGQGLRLIYYSQIVNDFQKGDIAEGYSVSREKKESFPLTVTSAQKNPTAFYLCASSEDGANSPLHFGNGTRLTVT.

The genes are TRBV6-5 and TRBJ1-6; tentatively, D is TRBD1 (6 bases). The V and J ends lost 7 bases and 7 bases respectively, with 17 bases between them. The CDR3 has 15 residues. Germline values: CDR1 MNHEY, CDR2 SVGAGI. The CDR3: CASILASGDNSPLHF. CDR3 coding DNA: TGTGCCAGCATCCTAGCGTCAGGGGACAATTCACCCCTCCACTTT.

This clone was counted a single time. The chain uses TRBV12-3 or TRBV12-4 and TRBJ2-1; D uncertain. Trimming removed 6 bases from V and 12 bases from J, with 15 bases in between. The CDR3 loop spans 12 amino acids. CDR3 DNA: TGTGCCAGCAGCACAGTGGAAGCGCGGCAGTTCTTC. It specifies CASSTVEARQFF.

This clone was observed a few times. The chain combines TRBV5-6 with TRBJ2-7; no reliable D call. Trimming left V 4 bases short and J 2 bases short, with 19 bases between. The V gene's germline CDR1 is SGHDT and CDR2 YYEEEE. The CDR3 runs to 16 residues. The CDR3 DNA is TGTGCCAGCAGCGCCAGCAAACGTCGAACCCCCTACGAGCAGTACTTC. It translates to CASSASKRRTPYEQYF.

The rearrangement uses TRBV6-5 and TRBJ1-1, with D maybe TRBD1 (5 bases). Germline V gives CDR1 MNHEY, CDR2 SVGAGI. The CDR3 loop spans 13 amino acids. Trimming left V 2 bases short and J 1 base short, with 5 bases between. CDR3 bases: TGTGCCAGCAGTTACGACAGGAACACTGAAGCTTTCTTT. This translates into CASSYDRNTEAFF.

CDR3 DNA: TGTGCCAGCAGTTTCCTCAATCAGCCCCAGCATTTT. Translation gives CASSFLNQPQHF. The rearrangement joins TRBV2 to TRBJ1-5; D gene ambiguous. Germline V CDR1 and CDR2: SNHLY, FYNNEI. The V gene lost 5 bases and the J gene lost 3 bases, with 5 bases spanning the gap. The CDR3 loop spans 12 amino acids.

J is TRBJ2-7 and V is TRBV10-2; no definite D call. The V end lost 6 bases, the J end lost 2 bases, and 14 bases lay between the germline ends. There are 14 residues in the CDR3. Looked up from germline, CDR1 is WSHSY and CDR2 is SAAADI. The CDR3 sequence is CASRSPRHPYEQYF. The CDR3, as DNA: TGCGCCAGCAGATCCCCCCGACACCCCTACGAGCAGTACTTC.